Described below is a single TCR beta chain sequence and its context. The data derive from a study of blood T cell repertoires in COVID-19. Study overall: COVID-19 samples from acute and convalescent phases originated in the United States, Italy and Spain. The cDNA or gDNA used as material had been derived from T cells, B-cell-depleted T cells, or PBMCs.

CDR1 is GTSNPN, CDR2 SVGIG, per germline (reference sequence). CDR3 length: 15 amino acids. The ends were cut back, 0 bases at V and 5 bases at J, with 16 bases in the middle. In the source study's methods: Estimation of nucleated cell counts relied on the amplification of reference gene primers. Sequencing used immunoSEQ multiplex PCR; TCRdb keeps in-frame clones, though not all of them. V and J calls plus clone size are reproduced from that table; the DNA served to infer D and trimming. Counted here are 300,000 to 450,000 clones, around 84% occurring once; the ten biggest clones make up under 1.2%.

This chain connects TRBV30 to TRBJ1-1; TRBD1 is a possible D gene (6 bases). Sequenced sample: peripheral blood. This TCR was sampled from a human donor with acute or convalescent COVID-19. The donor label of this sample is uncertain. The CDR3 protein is CAWSVTGARGTEAFF. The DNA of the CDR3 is TGTGCCTGGAGTGTAACGGGTGCAAGGGGGACTGAAGCTTTCTTT.